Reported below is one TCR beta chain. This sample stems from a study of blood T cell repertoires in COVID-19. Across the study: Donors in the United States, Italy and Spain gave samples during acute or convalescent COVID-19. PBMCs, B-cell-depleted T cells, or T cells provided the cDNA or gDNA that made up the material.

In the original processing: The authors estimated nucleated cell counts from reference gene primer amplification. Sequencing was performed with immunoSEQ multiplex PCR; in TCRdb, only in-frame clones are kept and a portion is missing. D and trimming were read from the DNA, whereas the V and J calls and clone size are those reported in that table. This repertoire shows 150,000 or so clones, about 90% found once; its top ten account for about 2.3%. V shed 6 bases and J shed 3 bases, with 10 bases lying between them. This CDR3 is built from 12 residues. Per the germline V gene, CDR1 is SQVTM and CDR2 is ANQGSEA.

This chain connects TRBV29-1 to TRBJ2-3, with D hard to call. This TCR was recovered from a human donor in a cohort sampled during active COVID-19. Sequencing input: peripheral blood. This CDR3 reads CSVTQTTDTQYF. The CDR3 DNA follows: TGCAGCGTAACACAGACGACAGATACGCAGTATTTT.